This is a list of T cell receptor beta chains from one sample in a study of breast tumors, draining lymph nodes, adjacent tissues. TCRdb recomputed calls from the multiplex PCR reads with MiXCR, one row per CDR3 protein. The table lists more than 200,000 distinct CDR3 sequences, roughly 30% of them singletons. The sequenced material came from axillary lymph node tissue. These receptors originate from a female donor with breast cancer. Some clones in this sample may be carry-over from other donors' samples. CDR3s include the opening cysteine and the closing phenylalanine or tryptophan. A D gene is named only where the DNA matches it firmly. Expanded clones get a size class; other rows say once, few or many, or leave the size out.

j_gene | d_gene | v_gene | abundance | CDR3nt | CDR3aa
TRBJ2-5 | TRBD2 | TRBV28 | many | TGTGCCAGCAGCAGTAACAATTTAAGACTAGCCGGGGAGACCCAGTACTTC | CASSSNNLRLAGETQYF
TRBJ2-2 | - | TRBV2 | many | TGTGCCAGCAGTGAAGCGCTTCAGGGGCACAACACCGGGGAGCTGTTTTTT | CASSEALQGHNTGELFF
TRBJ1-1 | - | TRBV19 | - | TGTGCCAGTAGTATTCGGACATCACTTGTTGGAACTGAAGCTTTCTTT | CASSIRTSLVGTEAFF
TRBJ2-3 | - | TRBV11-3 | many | TGTGCCAGCAGCTTAGTTCCCACAGATACGCAGTATTTT | CASSLVPTDTQYF
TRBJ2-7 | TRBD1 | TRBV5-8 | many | TGTGCCAGCAGCCCACGGGACAGATCCTACGAGCAGTACTTC | CASSPRDRSYEQYF
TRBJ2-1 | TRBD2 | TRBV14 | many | TGTGCCAGCAGCCAACGACTAGCGGGGCATAATGAGCAGTTCTTC | CASSQRLAGHNEQFF
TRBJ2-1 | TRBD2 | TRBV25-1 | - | TGTGCTAGAGATCGGGTAGCGGGGCTCTCATACAATGAGCAGTTCTTC | CARDRVAGLSYNEQFF
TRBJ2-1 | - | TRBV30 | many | TGTGCCTGGATAGGTCAGGCTTACAATGAGCAGTTCTTC | CAWIGQAYNEQFF
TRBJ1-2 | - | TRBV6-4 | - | TGTGCCACCCTGGACGGACGAGCTAACTATGGCTACACCTTC | CATLDGRANYGYTF
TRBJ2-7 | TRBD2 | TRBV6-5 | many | TGTGCCAGCAGTTCTGAACCTCCGACTAGCCTGAGCTCCTACGAGCAGTACTTC | CASSSEPPTSLSSYEQYF
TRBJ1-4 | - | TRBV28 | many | TGTGCCAGCAGTTTCCCTTCTGAAAAACTGTTTTTT | CASSFPSEKLFF
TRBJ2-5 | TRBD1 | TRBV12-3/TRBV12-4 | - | TGTGCCAGCAGCTTCCCGGGACAGGGGGTGTCCCAAGAGACCCAGTACTTC | CASSFPGQGVSQETQYF
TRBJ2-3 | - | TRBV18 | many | TGTGCCAGCTCACCGATCGCCATCACAGATACGCAGTATTTT | CASSPIAITDTQYF
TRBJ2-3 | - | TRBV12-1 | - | TGTGCCAGCAGCTTCCGTGGCGGGAGGGGAGATACGCAGTATTTT | CASSFRGGRGDTQYF
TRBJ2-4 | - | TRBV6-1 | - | TGTGCCAGCACCGACGGGCAGGGTGGGTTTGGAGGTCGGGACATTCAGTACTTC | CASTDGQGGFGGRDIQYF
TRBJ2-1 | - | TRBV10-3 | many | TGTGCCATCTCAGGGGAAATAGGCGGAAGCTCCTACAATGAGCAGTTCTTC | CAISGEIGGSSYNEQFF
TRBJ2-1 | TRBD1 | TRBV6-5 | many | TGTGCCAGCAGCCAGGGGGTTCCCTACAATGAGCAGTTCTTC | CASSQGVPYNEQFF
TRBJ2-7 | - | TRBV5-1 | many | TGCGCCAGCAGCTCCTCTCCGGGAGCGAGGGAGCAGTACTTC | CASSSSPGAREQYF
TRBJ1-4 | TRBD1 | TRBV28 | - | TGTGCCAGCAGTTTATTCCCCTGGACAGGCCTTAATGAAAAACTGTTTTTT | CASSLFPWTGLNEKLFF